The T cell receptor (beta chain) described here comes from a study of graft-versus-host responses after intestinal transplantation. Findings and limits, study-wide: Recipient bone marrow held GvH clones, some seen earlier in ileum or blood.

CFSE-labeled responder cells (approximately 200,000) were plated with approximately 200,000 irradiated, violet-dye-labeled stimulator cells. A sort after the reaction isolated proliferating CFSE-low CD3+CD4+ and CD3+CD8+ responders. Only in-frame clones appear in the TCRdb table, and some are missing; sequencing was by immunoSEQ multiplex PCR. Of about 20,000 clones in the sample, about 45% were seen once. Germline values: CDR1 MRHNA, CDR2 SNTAGT. V gave up 7 bases and J gave up 0 bases, with 12 bases separating them. The CDR3 sequence is 14 residues long. The V gene is TRBV6-4, the J gene TRBJ2-5; D call uncertain. Sequencing was performed on alloreactive CD4+ T cells from a mixed lymphocyte reaction culture, taken before intestinal transplant. Subset denoted: CFSE-low proliferating T cells sorted from approximately 6-day pre-transplant mixed lymphocyte reaction (GvH or HvG direction). The clonotype comes from a human patient who received an intestinal transplant. CDR3 in amino acids: CASNLGPNQETQYF. The CDR3 coding sequence is TGTGCCAGCAACCTAGGTCCCAACCAAGAGACCCAGTACTTC.